What follows are 17 T cell receptor beta chains derived from one specimen sequenced in a study of T cell clonality in common variable immunodeficiency. Sequencing was performed with immunoSEQ multiplex PCR; in TCRdb, only in-frame clones are kept and a portion is missing. Altogether 30,000 to 40,000 clones were found in the sample, and no singletons occur. Source material: peripheral blood mononuclear cells. The receptors derive from a person aged 18-70 years in good health.

This clone came up many times. The CDR3 end is not reached by the read, which stops 3 residues before it; the germline J gene fills it in. The same CDR3 can be traced to other DNA sequences in this sample. The chain joins TRBV18 to TRBJ2-1; the match to TRBD2 covers 10 bases. The germline V gene encodes CDR1 KGHSH and CDR2 LQKENI. The junction had 6 bases not matched to a gene; V was cut back by 0 bases and J by 4 bases. The CDR3 is 17 residues long. CDR3: CASSPPQTSGLYNEQFF. CDR3 DNA, as far as it was read: TGTGCCAGCTCACCACCCCAGACTAGCGGGTTATACAATGAG.

With respect to this clone: The read finishes 3 residues shy of the CDR3 end, and the germline J gene is used to complete it. This rearrangement joins TRBV29-1 to TRBJ1-2; maybe TRBD1 (5 bases). CDR3 length: 19 amino acids. Germline assignment: CDR1 SQVTM and CDR2 ANQGSEA. The CDR3 spells CSVEGVPGTIGKSYNDYTF. The CDR3 bases that were read are TGCAGCGTTGAAGGGGTTCCGGGGACTATAGGGAAATCCTACAATGAC.

This clone was seen only a few times. The read falls 3 residues short of the CDR3 end, and the missing part is taken from the germline J gene. This chain uses TRBV7-9 with TRBJ1-6, with a tentative D call TRBD1 (5 bases). The V gene's germline CDR1 is SEHNR and CDR2 FQNEAQ (reference sequence). The CDR3 consists of 14 residues. Deletions cut 5 bases from V and 10 bases from J, with 15 bases between. The CDR3 bases that were read are TGTGCCAGCAGCGCCCGGGGGGAAGAATCACCC. This encodes CASSARGEESP. The entire CDR3 protein reads CASSARGEESPLHF.

This clone was seen many times. Sequencing ends 3 residues short of the CDR3 end; the germline J gene provides the rest. The J gene is TRBJ2-5, the V gene TRBV7-8; perhaps TRBD2 as D (5 bases). The CDR3 totals 13 residues. The V end lost 5 bases, the J end lost 7 bases, and 14 bases lay between the germline ends. Looked up from germline, CDR1 is SGHVS and CDR2 is FQNEAQ. CDR3 in amino acids: CASSHDIEGTQYF. The sequenced CDR3 bases are TGTGCCAGCAGCCACGACATAGAGGGGACC.

This clone is judged medium-sized. At the DNA level, this CDR3 is encoded by other sequences in the same sample as well. The DNA read from the CDR3 is TGTGCCAGCAGCCTTGGGACTAGCACAGATACG. Its translation: CASSLGTSTDT. The whole CDR3 sequence is CASSLGTSTDTQYF. V gene TRBV7-3 combines with J gene TRBJ2-3, with D tentatively TRBD2 (6 bases). The read terminates 3 residues before the CDR3 end, so the remaining end is supplied by the germline J gene. Germline CDR1 SGHTA, CDR2 FQGTGA. CDR3 size: 14 residues. V was shortened by 5 bases and J by 0 bases, with 9 bases between the two germline ends.

This clone showed up many times. The CDR3 end falls 3 residues outside the read, so it is completed with the germline J gene. The V and J genes are TRBV5-1 and TRBJ2-7, with a weak D call TRBD2 (6 bases). CDR3 length: 15 amino acids. Trimming stripped 1 base from V and 0 bases from J, with 11 bases between. Germline lookup yields CDR1 SGHRS and CDR2 YFSETQ. CDR3 DNA (partial): TGCGCCAGCAGCTTGAACGCGGGAAGCTCCTACGAG. It is translated as CASSLNAGSSYE. The whole CDR3 is CASSLNAGSSYEQYF. The full variable domain, completed using reference TRBV5-1 and TRBJ2-7, is KAGVTQTPRYLIKTRGQQVTLSCSPISGHRSVSWYQQTPGQGLQFLFEYFSETQRNKGNFPGRFSGRQFSNSRSEMNVSTLELGDSALYLCASSLNAGSSYEQYFGPGTRLTVT.

This clone was picked up many times. Sequencing ends 3 residues short of the CDR3 end; the germline J gene provides the rest. The chain employs TRBV28 and TRBJ2-5; maybe TRBD2 (7 bases). In germline, CDR1 is MDHEN, CDR2 SYDVKM. There are 12 residues in the CDR3. V was clipped by 8 bases and J by 4 bases, with 11 bases between them. This CDR3 reads CASLGGGETQYF. The covered CDR3 bases are TGTGCCAGCCTAGGGGGGGGAGAGACC.

Many counts were recorded for this clone. The read terminates 3 residues ahead of where the CDR3 ends, so the germline J gene completes it. The V and J genes are TRBV5-1 and TRBJ2-7; 7 bases line up with TRBD1. This CDR3 is built from 12 residues. Trimming removed 5 bases from V and 5 bases from J; junction bases left unmatched: 4. CDR1 and CDR2 from the germline V gene are SGHRS and YFSETQ. The CDR3 bases that were read are TGCGCCAGCAGTCGTGACAGGGACGAG. Translated, it gives CASSRDRDE. The CDR3 as a whole reads CASSRDRDEQYF.

This clone occurred many times. The CDR3 end falls 3 residues outside the read, so it is completed with the germline J gene. This chain joins TRBV5-4 and TRBJ1-2; a possible D gene is TRBD1 (5 bases). The CDR3 covers 12 residues. CDR1 is SGHNT, CDR2 YYREEE, per germline (reference sequence). CDR3 sequence: CASSLGGRAYTF. Partial CDR3 DNA: TGTGCCAGCAGCTTGGGCGGCAGGGCC.

This clone occurred many times. From the germline J gene comes the end of the CDR3, since the read stops 3 residues before it. V is TRBV18 and J is TRBJ2-2; D might be TRBD1 or TRBD2, each matching 5 bases. The germline V and J ends were trimmed by 3 bases and 4 bases, with 21 bases remaining between them. The CDR3 spans 18 residues. Germline CDR1 and CDR2: KGHSH and LQKENI. The sequenced CDR3 bases are TGTGCCAGCTCACCGGGCCCCGCACGAGGGGCAGGCACCGGGGAG. Translating gives CASSPGPARGAGTGE. The CDR3 as a whole reads CASSPGPARGAGTGELFF.

This clone was seen many times. The read ends 3 residues early relative to the CDR3; the germline J gene fills the gap. The gene calls are TRBV5-4 and TRBJ2-7; 9 bases align to TRBD1. Trimming took 0 bases from V and 0 from J; bases not matched to a gene: 1. The CDR3 runs to 15 residues. CDR1 is SGHNT, CDR2 YYREEE, per germline (reference sequence). CDR3 residues: CASSLGDRASYEQYF. The CDR3 bases that were read are TGTGCCAGCAGCTTGGGGGACAGGGCCTCCTACGAG.

This clone was counted at least ten times. The DNA ends 3 residues before the CDR3 does, and the rest of the CDR3 is filled in from the germline J gene. V and J are TRBV5-5 and TRBJ1-4; tentatively, D is TRBD1 (6 bases). This CDR3 has 15 residues. V dropped 0 bases and J dropped 4 bases, with 10 bases sitting between them. CDR1 is SGHKS, CDR2 YYEKEE, per germline (reference sequence). CDR3 DNA, as far as it was read: TGTGCCAGCAGCTTGGGCGGCAGGGGTAATGAAAAA. It encodes CASSLGGRGNEK. The whole CDR3 protein reads CASSLGGRGNEKLFF.

This clone was counted at least ten times. The read finishes 3 residues shy of the CDR3 end, and the germline J gene is used to complete it. The genes are TRBV18 and TRBJ2-3; 8 bases fit TRBD2. Trimming cost V 6 bases and J 2 bases; bases outside gene matches: 7. The CDR3 is 15 residues long. Germline lookup yields CDR1 KGHSH and CDR2 LQKENI. CDR3 DNA, as far as it was read: TGTGCCAGCTCTCCGGGACTAGAGATCACAGATACG. It yields the protein CASSPGLEITDT. In full, the CDR3 reads CASSPGLEITDTQYF.

This clone came up many times. The read gets to within 3 residues of the CDR3 end, and the germline J gene fills in the rest. V usage is TRBV20-1 and J usage is TRBJ1-5, with TRBD1 identical over 7 bases. V shed 3 bases and J 1 base; nucleotides not matched to a gene: 9. CDR3 length equals 16 residues. Germline values: CDR1 DFQATT, CDR2 SNEGSKA (reference sequence). The CDR3 loop is CSAREPGGWSNQPQHF. The sequenced part of the CDR3 DNA is TGCAGTGCTAGGGAACCAGGGGGTTGGAGCAATCAGCCC.

This clone was recorded many times. The read finishes 3 residues shy of the CDR3 end, and the germline J gene is used to complete it. The gene calls are TRBV19 and TRBJ1-6; 7 bases map to TRBD1. Germline assignment: CDR1 LNHDA and CDR2 SQIVND (reference sequence). The V and J ends lost 4 bases and 3 bases, in that order; junction bases with no gene match: 9. The length of the CDR3 is 17 residues. CDR3 DNA (partial): TGTGCCAGTAGTACGACAGGGTCGGCCCTCTATAATTCACCC. Its translation is CASSTTGSALYNSP. The entire CDR3 sequence reads CASSTTGSALYNSPLHF. Looking up the rest from reference TRBV19 and TRBJ1-6 gives the full variable domain: DGGITQSPKYLFRKEGQNVTLSCEQNLNHDAMYWYRQDPGQGLRLIYYSQIVNDFQKGDIAEGYSVSREKKESFPLTVTSAQKNPTAFYLCASSTTGSALYNSPLHFGNGTRLTVT.

In its sample, this clone was seen many times. From the germline J gene comes the end of the CDR3, since the read stops 3 residues before it. The chain employs TRBV11-2 and TRBJ1-3; D perhaps matches TRBD1 (6 bases). Trimming left V 3 bases short and J 0 bases short, with 9 bases between. CDR3 length: 15 residues. Germline loops: CDR1 SGHAT, CDR2 FQNNGV. The CDR3 DNA, read in part, is TGTGCCAGCAGCTTCACGGACAGCTCTGGAAACACC. Translation: CASSFTDSSGNT. The full CDR3 reads CASSFTDSSGNTIYF.

A remark on this clone: The read terminates 3 residues ahead of where the CDR3 ends, so the germline J gene completes it. This chain links TRBV13 with TRBJ2-5; 8 nucleotides agree with TRBD1. The V gene's germline CDR1 is PRHDT and CDR2 FYEKMQ (reference sequence). V lost 5 bases, J lost 3 bases, and 5 bases stayed unmatched. There are 14 residues in the CDR3. The CDR3 spells CASSPGDRKETQYF. The covered CDR3 bases are TGTGCCAGCAGCCCGGGGGACAGGAAAGAGACC.